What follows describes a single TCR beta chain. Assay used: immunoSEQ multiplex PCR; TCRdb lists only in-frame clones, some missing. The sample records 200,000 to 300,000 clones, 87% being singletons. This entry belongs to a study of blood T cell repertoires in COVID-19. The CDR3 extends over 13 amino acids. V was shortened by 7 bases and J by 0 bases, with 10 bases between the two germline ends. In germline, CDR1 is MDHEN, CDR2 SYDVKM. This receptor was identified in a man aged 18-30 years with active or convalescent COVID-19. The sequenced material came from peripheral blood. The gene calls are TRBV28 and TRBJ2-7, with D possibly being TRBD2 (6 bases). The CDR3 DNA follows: TGTGCCAGCATCAGCGGGCGCTCCTACGAGCAGTACTTC. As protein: CASISGRSYEQYF. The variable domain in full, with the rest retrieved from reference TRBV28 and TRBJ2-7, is DVKVTQSSRYLVKRTGEKVFLECVQDMDHENMFWYRQDPGLGLRLIYFSYDVKMKEKGDIPEGYSVSREKKERFSLILESASTNQTSMYLCASISGRSYEQYFGPGTRLTVT.